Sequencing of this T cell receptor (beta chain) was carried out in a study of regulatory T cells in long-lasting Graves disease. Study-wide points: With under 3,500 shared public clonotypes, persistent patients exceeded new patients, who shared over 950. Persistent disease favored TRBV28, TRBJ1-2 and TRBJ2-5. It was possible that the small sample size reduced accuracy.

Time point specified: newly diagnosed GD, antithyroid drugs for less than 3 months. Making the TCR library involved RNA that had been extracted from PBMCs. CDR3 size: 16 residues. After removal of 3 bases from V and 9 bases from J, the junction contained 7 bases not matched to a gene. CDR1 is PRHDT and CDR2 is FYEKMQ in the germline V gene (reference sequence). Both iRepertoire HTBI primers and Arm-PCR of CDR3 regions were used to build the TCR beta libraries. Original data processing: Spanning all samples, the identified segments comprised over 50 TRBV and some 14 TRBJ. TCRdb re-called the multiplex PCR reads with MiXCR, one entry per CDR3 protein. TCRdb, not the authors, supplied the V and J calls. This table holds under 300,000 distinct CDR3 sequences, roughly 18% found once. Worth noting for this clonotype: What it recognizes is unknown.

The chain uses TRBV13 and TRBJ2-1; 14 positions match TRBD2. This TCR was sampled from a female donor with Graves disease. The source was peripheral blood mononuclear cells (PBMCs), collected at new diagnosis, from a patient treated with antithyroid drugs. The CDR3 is CASSLSGTSGSGEQFF. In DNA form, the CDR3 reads TGTGCCAGCAGCTTGAGCGGGACTAGCGGGAGTGGTGAGCAGTTCTTC.